A selection of T cell receptor beta chains follows, all from one sample in a study of blood T cell repertoires in COVID-19. The repertoire was sequenced with immunoSEQ multiplex PCR; TCRdb's copy has only in-frame clones and lacks some. The sample has around 83,000 clones; roughly 90% are singletons. What was sequenced was peripheral blood. The receptors stem from a man in his 70s with active or convalescent COVID-19. Both conserved end residues are part of each CDR3. A D gene is named only where the DNA matches it firmly. Some rows mark clone size as missing; the rest say once, few, many or name a class of expanded clone.

CDR3 protein: CASSGGTVTYGYTF
CDR3 DNA: TGTGCCAGCAGTGGGGGGACAGTGACCTATGGCTACACCTTC
D gene: TRBD1
J gene: TRBJ1-2
clone size: -
V gene: TRBV2

CDR3 protein: CATSDGTVYNEQFF
CDR3 DNA: TGTGCCACCAGTGATGGGACTGTATACAATGAGCAGTTCTTC
D gene: -
J gene: TRBJ2-1
clone size: once
V gene: TRBV24-1

CDR3 protein: CASSFQQGTNYGYTF
CDR3 DNA: TGTGCCAGCAGCTTCCAACAGGGGACTAACTATGGCTACACCTTC
D gene: TRBD1
J gene: TRBJ1-2
clone size: -
V gene: TRBV7-2

CDR3 protein: CASRASGSYEQYF
CDR3 DNA: TGTGCCAGCAGAGCCAGCGGCTCCTACGAGCAGTACTTC
D gene: -
J gene: TRBJ2-7
clone size: few
V gene: TRBV6-5

CDR3 protein: CASSQGRLGGYTF
CDR3 DNA: TGTGCCAGCAGCCAAGGAAGACTGGGTGGCTACACCTTC
D gene: -
J gene: TRBJ1-2
clone size: -
V gene: TRBV14

CDR3 protein: CASSSPGQPQHF
CDR3 DNA: TGTGCCAGCAGTTCACCGGGTCAGCCCCAGCATTTT
D gene: -
J gene: TRBJ1-5
clone size: -
V gene: TRBV6-2/TRBV6-3

CDR3 protein: CASSPPQGVFYNEQFF
CDR3 DNA: TGTGCCAGCTCACCACCGCAGGGGGTCTTCTACAATGAGCAGTTCTTC
D gene: TRBD1
J gene: TRBJ2-1
clone size: -
V gene: TRBV18

CDR3 protein: CASSPGGGEGTEAFF
CDR3 DNA: TGTGCCAGCTCACCAGGTGGGGGCGAGGGCACTGAAGCTTTCTTT
D gene: -
J gene: TRBJ1-1
clone size: -
V gene: TRBV18

CDR3 protein: CASSGLGYTF
CDR3 DNA: TGTGCCAGCAGTGGCTTGGGCTACACCTTC
D gene: -
J gene: TRBJ1-2
clone size: -
V gene: TRBV6-2/TRBV6-3

CDR3 protein: CASSVARGTSGTDTQYF
CDR3 DNA: TGTGCCAGCAGCGTAGCTCGGGGGACTAGCGGCACAGATACGCAGTATTTT
D gene: TRBD2
J gene: TRBJ2-3
clone size: -
V gene: TRBV9

CDR3 protein: CASRAGTVYNSPLHF
CDR3 DNA: TGCGCCAGCAGGGCGGGGACAGTCTATAATTCACCCCTCCACTTT
D gene: TRBD1
J gene: TRBJ1-6
clone size: -
V gene: TRBV5-1

CDR3 protein: CASSWTSGSQYEQYF
CDR3 DNA: TGTGCCAGCAGCTGGACTAGCGGGAGTCAGTACGAGCAGTACTTC
D gene: TRBD2
J gene: TRBJ2-7
clone size: -
V gene: TRBV14

CDR3 protein: CASSLPPAGVNRFF
CDR3 DNA: TGTGCCAGCAGCTTACCTCCAGCGGGAGTGAATCGGTTCTTC
D gene: TRBD2
J gene: TRBJ2-1
clone size: -
V gene: TRBV7-2

CDR3 protein: CATSEQGQVGAFF
CDR3 DNA: TGTGCCACCAGTGAGCAAGGACAGGTAGGGGCTTTCTTT
D gene: TRBD1
J gene: TRBJ1-1
clone size: -
V gene: TRBV24-1

CDR3 protein: CASSDRGVGTEAFF
CDR3 DNA: TGTGCCAGCAGTGACAGGGGGGTCGGCACTGAAGCTTTCTTT
D gene: TRBD1
J gene: TRBJ1-1
clone size: -
V gene: TRBV2

CDR3 protein: CASSFRGNTIYF
CDR3 DNA: TGTGCCAGCAGTTTCCGGGGAAACACCATATATTTT
D gene: -
J gene: TRBJ1-3
clone size: -
V gene: TRBV12-3/TRBV12-4

CDR3 protein: CASSRGTVSYEQYF
CDR3 DNA: TGTGCCAGCTCCCGGGGGACAGTTTCCTACGAGCAGTACTTC
D gene: -
J gene: TRBJ2-7
clone size: -
V gene: TRBV18

CDR3 protein: CASSLGLKTNEQFF
CDR3 DNA: TGTGCCAGCAGCCTAGGATTAAAAACCAATGAGCAGTTCTTC
D gene: -
J gene: TRBJ2-1
clone size: -
V gene: TRBV28

CDR3 protein: CASSPDRNPNQPQHF
CDR3 DNA: TGTGCCAGCTCTCCGGACAGAAACCCCAATCAGCCCCAGCATTTT
D gene: -
J gene: TRBJ1-5
clone size: few
V gene: TRBV18

CDR3 protein: CASSEGTGVRYEQYF
CDR3 DNA: TGTGCCAGCAGTGAGGGGACAGGGGTTCGGTACGAGCAGTACTTC
D gene: TRBD1
J gene: TRBJ2-7
clone size: -
V gene: TRBV25-1

CDR3 protein: CASSRNHAGSTGELFF
CDR3 DNA: TGCGCCAGCAGTCGGAATCACGCAGGGTCCACCGGGGAGCTGTTTTTT
D gene: -
J gene: TRBJ2-2
clone size: -
V gene: TRBV23-1

CDR3 protein: CASSVGGGSWQETQYF
CDR3 DNA: TGTGCCAGCAGCGTAGGGGGCGGGAGCTGGCAAGAGACCCAGTACTTC
D gene: TRBD2
J gene: TRBJ2-5
clone size: -
V gene: TRBV9

CDR3 protein: CSASRELDEQFF
CDR3 DNA: TGCAGTGCTAGTCGGGAGTTAGATGAGCAGTTCTTC
D gene: -
J gene: TRBJ2-1
clone size: -
V gene: TRBV20-1

CDR3 protein: CASSVTAYEQYF
CDR3 DNA: TGTGCCAGCAGTGTTACTGCCTACGAGCAGTACTTC
D gene: -
J gene: TRBJ2-7
clone size: -
V gene: TRBV2

CDR3 protein: CASSPGTSGAYNEQFF
CDR3 DNA: TGTGCCAGCAGCCCGGGGACTAGCGGAGCCTACAATGAGCAGTTCTTC
D gene: TRBD2
J gene: TRBJ2-1
clone size: -
V gene: TRBV7-2

CDR3 protein: CAWSVPGNNQPQHF
CDR3 DNA: TGTGCCTGGAGTGTACCAGGGAACAATCAGCCCCAGCATTTT
D gene: -
J gene: TRBJ1-5
clone size: -
V gene: TRBV30

CDR3 protein: CASSPDRVNYGYTF
CDR3 DNA: TGTGCCAGCAGCCCGGACAGAGTTAACTATGGCTACACCTTC
D gene: -
J gene: TRBJ1-2
clone size: -
V gene: TRBV28

CDR3 protein: CASSLGDRGITEAFF
CDR3 DNA: TGTGCCAGCAGCTTGGGGGACAGGGGGATCACTGAAGCTTTCTTT
D gene: TRBD1
J gene: TRBJ1-1
clone size: -
V gene: TRBV5-5

CDR3 protein: CASSLGGGGQPQHF
CDR3 DNA: TGTGCCAGCAGTCTCGGTGGGGGGGGACAGCCCCAGCATTTT
D gene: -
J gene: TRBJ1-5
clone size: -
V gene: TRBV2

CDR3 protein: CASSSGLPGALEKLFF
CDR3 DNA: TGCGCCAGCAGCTCGGGCCTACCTGGGGCCCTGGAAAAACTGTTTTTT
D gene: -
J gene: TRBJ1-4
clone size: -
V gene: TRBV5-1

CDR3 protein: CASRSGDSGNTIYF
CDR3 DNA: TGTGCCAGTCGGTCAGGTGACTCTGGAAACACCATATATTTT
D gene: -
J gene: TRBJ1-3
clone size: few
V gene: TRBV19

CDR3 protein: CARGRPIEVSGMTETQYF
CDR3 DNA: TGTGCCAGGGGGCGCCCTATCGAAGTGAGCGGGATGACGGAGACCCAGTACTTC
D gene: TRBD2
J gene: TRBJ2-5
clone size: -
V gene: TRBV6-4

CDR3 protein: CAWSGRRLAGPDTQYF
CDR3 DNA: TGTGCCTGGAGTGGGAGGAGACTAGCGGGACCAGATACGCAGTATTTT
D gene: TRBD2
J gene: TRBJ2-3
clone size: -
V gene: TRBV30